This T cell receptor (beta chain) was documented in a study of T-cell reconstitution after alpha-beta-depleted transplantation in children. Whole-study findings and limits: T-cell counts and diversity at one year following transplant were attributed mainly to newly produced T cells. Recipient T cells and thymic progenitors that survived gave rise to the high TCRbeta diversity observed at day 60 in some patients. Expanded graft clones numbering several hundred reportedly gave rise to alpha-beta T cells about two months after transplant.

The library targeted TCRbeta and was prepared with unique molecular identifiers. One entry per CDR3 protein results from TCRdb running MiXCR on the PCR reads. The sample has around 450,000 distinct CDR3 sequences, around two fifths seen once. This clonotype was seen only a few times. The antigen remains undetermined. The input for sequencing was PBMCs, taken before TCRalphabeta/CD19-depleted stem cell transplant. The receptor was isolated from a girl under 10 years old with aplastic anemia, due to receive a stem cell transplant.

The CDR3 coding sequence is TGTGCCAGCACGGGCGTGGACAGGGACACCGGGGAGCTGTTTTTT. It yields the protein CASTGVDRDTGELFF. The chain recombines TRBV6-1 with TRBJ2-2; 8 bases agree with TRBD1. V was clipped by 7 bases and J by 3 bases; unmatched bases: 7. The CDR3 extends over 15 amino acids. From germline, CDR1 is MNHNS and CDR2 SASEGT.